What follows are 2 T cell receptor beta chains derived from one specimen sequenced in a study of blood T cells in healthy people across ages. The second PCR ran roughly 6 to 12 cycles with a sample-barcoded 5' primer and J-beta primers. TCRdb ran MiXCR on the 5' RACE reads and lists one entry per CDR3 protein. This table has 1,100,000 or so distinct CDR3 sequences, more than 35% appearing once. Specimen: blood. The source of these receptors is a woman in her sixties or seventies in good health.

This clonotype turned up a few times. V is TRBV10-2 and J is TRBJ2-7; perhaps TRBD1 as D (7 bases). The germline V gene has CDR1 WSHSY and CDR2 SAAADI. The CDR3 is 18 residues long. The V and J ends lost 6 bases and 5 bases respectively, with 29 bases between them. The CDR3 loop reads CASRRAGSTGQRKNEQYF. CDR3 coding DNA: TGCGCCAGCAGGAGAGCCGGGAGCACGGGACAGAGAAAGAACGAGCAGTACTTC.

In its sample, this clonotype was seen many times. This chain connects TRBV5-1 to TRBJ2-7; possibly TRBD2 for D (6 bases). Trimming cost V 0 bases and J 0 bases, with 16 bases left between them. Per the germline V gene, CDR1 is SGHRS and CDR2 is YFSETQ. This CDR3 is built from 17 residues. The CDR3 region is CASSLVPLADSSYEQYF. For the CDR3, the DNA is TGCGCCAGCAGCTTGGTACCTTTAGCGGATAGCTCCTACGAGCAGTACTTC. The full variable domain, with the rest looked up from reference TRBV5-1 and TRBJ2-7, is KAGVTQTPRYLIKTRGQQVTLSCSPISGHRSVSWYQQTPGQGLQFLFEYFSETQRNKGNFPGRFSGRQFSNSRSEMNVSTLELGDSALYLCASSLVPLADSSYEQYFGPGTRLTVT.